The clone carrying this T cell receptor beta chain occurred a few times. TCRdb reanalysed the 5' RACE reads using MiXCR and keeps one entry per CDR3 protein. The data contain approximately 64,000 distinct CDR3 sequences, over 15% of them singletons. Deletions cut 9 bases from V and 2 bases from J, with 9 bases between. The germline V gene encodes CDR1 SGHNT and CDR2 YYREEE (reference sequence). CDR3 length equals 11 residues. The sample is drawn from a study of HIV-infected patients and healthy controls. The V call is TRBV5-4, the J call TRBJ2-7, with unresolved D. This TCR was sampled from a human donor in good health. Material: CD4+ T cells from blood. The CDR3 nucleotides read TGTGCCAACCAAAGAGCCTACGAGCAGTACTTC. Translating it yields CANQRAYEQYF. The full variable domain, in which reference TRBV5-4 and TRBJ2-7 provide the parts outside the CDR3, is ETGVTQSPTHLIKTRGQQVTLRCSSQSGHNTVSWYQQALGQGPQFIFQYYREEENGRGNFPPRFSGLQFPNYSSELNVNALELDDSALYLCANQRAYEQYFGPGTRLTVT.